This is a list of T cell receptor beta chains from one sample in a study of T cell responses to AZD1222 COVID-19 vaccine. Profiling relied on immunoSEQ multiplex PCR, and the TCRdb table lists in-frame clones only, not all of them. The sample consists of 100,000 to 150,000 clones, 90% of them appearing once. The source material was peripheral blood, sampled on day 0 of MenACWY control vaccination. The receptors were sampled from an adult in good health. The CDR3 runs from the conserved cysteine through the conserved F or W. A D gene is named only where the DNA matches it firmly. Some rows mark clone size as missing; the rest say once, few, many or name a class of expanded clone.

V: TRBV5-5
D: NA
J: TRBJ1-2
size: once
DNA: TGTGCCAGCAGCGATGGGGTGTTCTATGGCTACACCTTC
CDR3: CASSDGVFYGYTF

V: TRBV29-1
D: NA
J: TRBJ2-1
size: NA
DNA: TGCAGCGTTGAAGATCAGTACAATGAGCAGTTCTTC
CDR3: CSVEDQYNEQFF

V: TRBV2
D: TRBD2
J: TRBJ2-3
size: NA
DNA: TGTGCCAGCAGTGAAGCCGGGACTAGCGGGGGGGACACAGATACGCAGTATTTT
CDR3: CASSEAGTSGGDTDTQYF

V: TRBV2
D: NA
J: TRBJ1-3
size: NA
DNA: TGTGCCAGCAAGAGCTCTGGAAACACCATATATTTT
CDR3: CASKSSGNTIYF

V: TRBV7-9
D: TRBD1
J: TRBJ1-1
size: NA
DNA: TGTGCCAGCAGCCCTACAGGGGGCTCAGGGGCTTTCTTT
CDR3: CASSPTGGSGAFF

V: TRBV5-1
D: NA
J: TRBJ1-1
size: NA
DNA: TGCGCCAGCAGCTTGGATCTGGGGTTGGGGAACACTGAAGCTTTCTTT
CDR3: CASSLDLGLGNTEAFF

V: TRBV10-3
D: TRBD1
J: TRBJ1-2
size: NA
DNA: TGTGCCATCAGTGGGGCGACGGGACAGGGGTCTGGCTACACCTTC
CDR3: CAISGATGQGSGYTF

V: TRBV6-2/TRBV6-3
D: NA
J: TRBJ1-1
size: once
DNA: TGTGCCAGCAGTTACCCCCGAGACAGACTTTTGAACACTGAAGCTTTCTTT
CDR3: CASSYPRDRLLNTEAFF

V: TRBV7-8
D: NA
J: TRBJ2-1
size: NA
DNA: TGTGCCAGCAGCAGAGACGGGGTCAATGAGCAGTTCTTC
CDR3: CASSRDGVNEQFF

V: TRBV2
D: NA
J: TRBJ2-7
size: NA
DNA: TGTGCCAGCAGTGTAGGACACGGGACATACGAGCAGTACTTC
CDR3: CASSVGHGTYEQYF

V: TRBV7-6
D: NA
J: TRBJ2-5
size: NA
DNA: TGTGCCAGCAGCTTCTTTAAGGCAGGGGAGACCCAGTACTTC
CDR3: CASSFFKAGETQYF

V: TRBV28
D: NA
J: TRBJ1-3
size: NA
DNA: TGTGCCAGCAGTCAGTGGGGGACAACAGGAAACACCATATATTTT
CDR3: CASSQWGTTGNTIYF

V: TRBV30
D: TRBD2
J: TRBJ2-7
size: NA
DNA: TGTGCCGCCGAACCTAAGTGGCGGGAGGGCCCCCACGAGCAGTACTTC
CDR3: CAAEPKWREGPHEQYF

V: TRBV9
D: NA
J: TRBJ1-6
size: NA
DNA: TGTGCCAGCAGCGTAGGGGCGAGACAAGGGAATTCACCCCTCCACTTT
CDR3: CASSVGARQGNSPLHF

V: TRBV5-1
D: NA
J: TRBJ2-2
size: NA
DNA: TGCGCCAGCAGCTTGGCAAAAGACACCTTGAACACCGGGGAGCTGTTTTTT
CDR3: CASSLAKDTLNTGELFF

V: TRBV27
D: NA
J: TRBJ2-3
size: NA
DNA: TGTGCCAGCAGTTTATTCCTAGCGCCAGGCACAGATACGCAGTATTTT
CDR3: CASSLFLAPGTDTQYF

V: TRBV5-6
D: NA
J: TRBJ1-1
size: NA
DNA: TGTGCCAGCAGCGATGGACAGAAGAGAGCTGAAGCTTTCTTT
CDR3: CASSDGQKRAEAFF

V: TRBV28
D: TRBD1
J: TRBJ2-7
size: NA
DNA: TGTGCCAGCAGCCCCATCCGGGACAGGGCCTACGAGCAGTACTTC
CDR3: CASSPIRDRAYEQYF

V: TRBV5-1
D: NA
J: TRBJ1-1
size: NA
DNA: TGCGCCAGCAGCTTGGGGGGGACTATGAACACTGAAGCTTTCTTT
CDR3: CASSLGGTMNTEAFF

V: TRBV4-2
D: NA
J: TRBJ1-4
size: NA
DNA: TGTGCCAGCAGCCAAGATGGGGCTATCCCGGGGTTTGGGGGGGAGAATAATGAAAAACTGTTTTTT
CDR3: CASSQDGAIPGFGGENNEKLFF

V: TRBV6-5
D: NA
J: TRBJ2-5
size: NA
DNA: TGTGCCAGCAGTTACTTCCCCGGTACAGTACAAGAGACCCAGTACTTC
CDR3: CASSYFPGTVQETQYF

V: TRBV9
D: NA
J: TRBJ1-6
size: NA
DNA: TGTGCCAGCAGCGGGAGCCACCAGGGTAATTCACCCCTCCACTTT
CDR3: CASSGSHQGNSPLHF

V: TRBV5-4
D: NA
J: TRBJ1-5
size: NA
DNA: TGTGCCAGCAGCTTGGACCGGGAGGGGCCCCAGCATTTT
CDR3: CASSLDREGPQHF

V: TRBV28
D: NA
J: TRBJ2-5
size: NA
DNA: TGTGCCAGCAGTTTATCAGTGGGACAAGAGACCCAGTACTTC
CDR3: CASSLSVGQETQYF

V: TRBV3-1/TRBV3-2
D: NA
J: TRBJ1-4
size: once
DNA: TGTGCCAGCAGCCAAGATGGGCTGTCAGGAAGCTATAATGAAAAACTGTTTTTT
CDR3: CASSQDGLSGSYNEKLFF

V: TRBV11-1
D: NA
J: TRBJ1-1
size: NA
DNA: TGTGCCAGCAGCTTAGACCAGGGGAACACTGAAGCTTTCTTT
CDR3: CASSLDQGNTEAFF

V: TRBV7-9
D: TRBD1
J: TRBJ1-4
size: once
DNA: TGTGCCAGCAGCTTAGGGGGACAGATTAATGAAAAACTGTTTTTT
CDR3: CASSLGGQINEKLFF

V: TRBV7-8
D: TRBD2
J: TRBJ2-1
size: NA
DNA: TGTGCCAGCAGCTTAGCTGGTAGCGGGAACGGTGAGCAGTTCTTC
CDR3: CASSLAGSGNGEQFF

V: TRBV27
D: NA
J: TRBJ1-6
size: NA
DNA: TGTGCCAGCAGTTTTAGAAACTGGGAAAGTGATTCACCCCTCCACTTT
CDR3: CASSFRNWESDSPLHF

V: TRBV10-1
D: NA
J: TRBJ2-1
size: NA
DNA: TGCGCCAGCAGTGAGTCCTACAATGAGCAGTTCTTC
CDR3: CASSESYNEQFF

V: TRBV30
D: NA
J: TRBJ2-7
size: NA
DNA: TGTGCCTGGACCCAAAGGGGTTACGAGCAGTACTTC
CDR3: CAWTQRGYEQYF

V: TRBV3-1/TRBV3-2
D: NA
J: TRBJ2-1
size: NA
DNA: TGTGCCAGCAGCCAAGGCAGGGGCAATGAGCAGTTCTTC
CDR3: CASSQGRGNEQFF

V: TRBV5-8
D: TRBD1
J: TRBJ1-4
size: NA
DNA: TGTGCCAGCAGACCCGGTACGGGACAGCGGTTTTTGTCTAATGAAAAACTGTTTTTT
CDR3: CASRPGTGQRFLSNEKLFF

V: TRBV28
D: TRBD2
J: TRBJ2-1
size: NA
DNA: TGTGCCAGCAGGGTAGCGGGAGTCCCCTACAATGAGCAGTTCTTC
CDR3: CASRVAGVPYNEQFF

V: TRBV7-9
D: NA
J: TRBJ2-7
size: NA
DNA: TGTGCCAGCAGCTTAGTTGCGGGTAGCTCCTACGAGCAGTACTTC
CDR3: CASSLVAGSSYEQYF

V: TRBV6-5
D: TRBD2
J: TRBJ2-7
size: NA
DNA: TGTGCCAGCTGGACTAGCGGGAGGGTCGAGCAGTACTTC
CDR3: CASWTSGRVEQYF

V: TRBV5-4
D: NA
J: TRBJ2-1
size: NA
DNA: TGTGCCAGCAGCTTGGCGACAGGCAGTGAGCAGTTCTTC
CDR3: CASSLATGSEQFF

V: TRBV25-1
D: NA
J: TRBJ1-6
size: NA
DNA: TGTGCCAGCAGTGATTTCAGGGGCGGGTCACCCCTCCACTTT
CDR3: CASSDFRGGSPLHF

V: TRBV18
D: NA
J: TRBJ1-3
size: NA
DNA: TGTGCCAGCTCACCCTCGACAAAAAATATCGGAAACACCATATATTTT
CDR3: CASSPSTKNIGNTIYF

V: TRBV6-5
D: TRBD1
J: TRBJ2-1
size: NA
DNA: TGTGCCAGCAGGGAGACAGGGACGGACAATGAGCAGTTCTTC
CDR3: CASRETGTDNEQFF

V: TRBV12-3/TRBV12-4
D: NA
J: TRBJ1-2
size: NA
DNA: TGTGCCAGCAGTATAGGTTTCGGCTATGGCTACACCTTC
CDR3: CASSIGFGYGYTF

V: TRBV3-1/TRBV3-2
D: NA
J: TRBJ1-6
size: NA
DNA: TGTGCCAGCAGCCAAGTCCCCGCAAGGACCTACGGGAATTCACCCCTCCACTTT
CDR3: CASSQVPARTYGNSPLHF

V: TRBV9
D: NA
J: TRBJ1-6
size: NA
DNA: TGTGCCAGCAGCATACGAGGGGGCTATAATTCACCCCTCCACTTT
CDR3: CASSIRGGYNSPLHF

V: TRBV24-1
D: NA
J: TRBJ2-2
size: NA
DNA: TGTGCCACCAGTGTGTGGGGCGGGGAGCTGTTTTTT
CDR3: CATSVWGGELFF

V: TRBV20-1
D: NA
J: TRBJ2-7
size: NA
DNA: TGCAGTGCTGGTGGTGAGGGCCTATCTCGAGAGCAGTACTTC
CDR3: CSAGGEGLSREQYF

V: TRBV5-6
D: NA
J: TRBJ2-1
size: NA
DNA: TGTGCCAGCAGCCTCGGCGGGGCGGATGAGCAGTTCTTC
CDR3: CASSLGGADEQFF